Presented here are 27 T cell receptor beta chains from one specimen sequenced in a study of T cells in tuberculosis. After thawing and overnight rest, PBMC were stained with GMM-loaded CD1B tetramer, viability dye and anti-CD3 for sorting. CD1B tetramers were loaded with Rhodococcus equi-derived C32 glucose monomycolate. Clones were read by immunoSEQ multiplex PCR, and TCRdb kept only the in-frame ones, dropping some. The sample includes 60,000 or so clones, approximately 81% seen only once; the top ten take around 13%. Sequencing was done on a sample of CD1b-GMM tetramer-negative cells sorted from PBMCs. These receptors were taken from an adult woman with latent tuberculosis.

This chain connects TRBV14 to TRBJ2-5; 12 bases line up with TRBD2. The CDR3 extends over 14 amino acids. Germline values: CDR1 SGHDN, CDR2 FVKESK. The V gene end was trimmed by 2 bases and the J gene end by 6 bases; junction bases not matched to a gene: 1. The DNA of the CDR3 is TGTGCCAGCAGCCAAACTAGCGGGAGGCAGACCCAGTACTTC. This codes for CASSQTSGRQTQYF.

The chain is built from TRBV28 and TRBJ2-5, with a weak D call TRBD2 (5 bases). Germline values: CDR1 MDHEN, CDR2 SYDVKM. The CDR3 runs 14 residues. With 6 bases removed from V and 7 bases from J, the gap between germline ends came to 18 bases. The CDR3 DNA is TGTGCCAGCAGGGTCCGGGAATCGAAACGGACCCAGTACTTC. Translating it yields CASRVRESKRTQYF.

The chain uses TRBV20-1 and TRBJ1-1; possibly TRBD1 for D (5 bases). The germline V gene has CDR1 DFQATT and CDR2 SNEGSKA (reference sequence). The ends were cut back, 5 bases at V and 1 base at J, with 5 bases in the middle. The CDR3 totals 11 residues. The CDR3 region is CSAQGNTEAFF. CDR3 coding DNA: TGCAGTGCTCAGGGGAACACTGAAGCTTTCTTT.

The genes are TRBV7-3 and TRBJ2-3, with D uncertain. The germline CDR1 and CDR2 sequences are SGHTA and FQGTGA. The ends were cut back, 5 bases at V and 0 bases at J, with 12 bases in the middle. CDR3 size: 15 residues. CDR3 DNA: TGTGCCAGCAGCCAGAACCCCTTTAGCACAGATACGCAGTATTTT. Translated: CASSQNPFSTDTQYF.

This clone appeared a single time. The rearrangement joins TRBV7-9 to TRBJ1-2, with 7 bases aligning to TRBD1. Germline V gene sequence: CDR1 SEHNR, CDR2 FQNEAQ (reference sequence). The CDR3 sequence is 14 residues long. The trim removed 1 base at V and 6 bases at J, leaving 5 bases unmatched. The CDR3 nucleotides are TGTGCCAGCAGCTTAGATACCAGGGGGAATGGCTACACCTTC. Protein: CASSLDTRGNGYTF.

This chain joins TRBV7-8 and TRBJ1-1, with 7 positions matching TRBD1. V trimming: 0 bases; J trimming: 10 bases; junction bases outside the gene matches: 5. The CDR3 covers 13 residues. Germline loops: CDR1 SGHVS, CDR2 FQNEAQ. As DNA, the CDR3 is TGTGCCAGCAGCTTAGCAGGGGGCGGAGTAGCTTTCTTT. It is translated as CASSLAGGGVAFF.

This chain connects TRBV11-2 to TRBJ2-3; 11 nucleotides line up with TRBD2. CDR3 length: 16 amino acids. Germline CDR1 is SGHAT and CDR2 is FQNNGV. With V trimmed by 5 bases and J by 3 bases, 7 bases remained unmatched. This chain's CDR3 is CASSPGGTSGTDTQYF. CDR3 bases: TGTGCCAGCAGCCCCGGCGGGACTAGCGGTACAGATACGCAGTATTTT.

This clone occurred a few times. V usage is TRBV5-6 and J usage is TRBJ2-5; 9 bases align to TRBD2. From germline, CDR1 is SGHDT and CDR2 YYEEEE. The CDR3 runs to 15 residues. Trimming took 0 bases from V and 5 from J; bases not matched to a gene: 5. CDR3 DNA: TGTGCCAGCAGCTTGGCAAGCGGGAGGTGGGAGACCCAGTACTTC. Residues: CASSLASGRWETQYF. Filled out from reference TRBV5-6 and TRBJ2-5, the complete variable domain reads DAGVTQSPTHLIKTRGQQVTLRCSPKSGHDTVSWYQQALGQGPQFIFQYYEEEERQRGNFPDRFSGHQFPNYSSELNVNALLLGDSALYLCASSLASGRWETQYFGPGTRLLVL.

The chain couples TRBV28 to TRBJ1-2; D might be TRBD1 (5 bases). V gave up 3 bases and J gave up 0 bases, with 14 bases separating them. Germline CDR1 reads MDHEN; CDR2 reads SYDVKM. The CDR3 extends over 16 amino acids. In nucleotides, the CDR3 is TGTGCCAGCAGTTTCTCGCCAGGGTGGGCTAACTATGGCTACACCTTC. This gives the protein CASSFSPGWANYGYTF.

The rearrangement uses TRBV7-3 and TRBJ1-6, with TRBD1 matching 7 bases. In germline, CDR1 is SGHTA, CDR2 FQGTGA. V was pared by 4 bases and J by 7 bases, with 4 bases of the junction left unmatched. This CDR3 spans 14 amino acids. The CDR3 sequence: CASSSGTANSPLHF. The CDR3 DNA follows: TGTGCCAGCAGCTCCGGGACAGCCAATTCACCCCTCCACTTT.

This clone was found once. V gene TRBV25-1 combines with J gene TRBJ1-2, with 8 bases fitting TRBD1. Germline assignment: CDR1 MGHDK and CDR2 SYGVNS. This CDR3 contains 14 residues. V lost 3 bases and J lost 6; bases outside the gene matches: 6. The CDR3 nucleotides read TGTGCCAGCAGTGATCAGGGGGCGGGTGATGGCTACACCTTC. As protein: CASSDQGAGDGYTF.

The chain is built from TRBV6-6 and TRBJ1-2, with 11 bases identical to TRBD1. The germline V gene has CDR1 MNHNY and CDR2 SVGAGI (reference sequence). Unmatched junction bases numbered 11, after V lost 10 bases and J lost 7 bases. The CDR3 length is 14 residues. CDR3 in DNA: TGTGCCATCTATAGGGGGGGGACAGGGGGTGGCTACACCTTC. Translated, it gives CAIYRGGTGGGYTF.

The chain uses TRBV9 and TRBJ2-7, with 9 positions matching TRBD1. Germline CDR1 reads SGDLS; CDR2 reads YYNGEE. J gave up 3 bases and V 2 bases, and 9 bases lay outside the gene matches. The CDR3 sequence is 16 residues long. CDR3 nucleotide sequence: TGTGCCAGCAGCGTGGGAGACAGGGGGGCGTACTACGAGCAGTACTTC. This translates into CASSVGDRGAYYEQYF. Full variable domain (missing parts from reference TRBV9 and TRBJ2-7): DSGVTQTPKHLITATGQRVTLRCSPRSGDLSVYWYQQSLDQGLQFLIQYYNGEERAKGNILERFSAQQFPDLHSELNLSSLELGDSALYFCASSVGDRGAYYEQYFGPGTRLTVT.

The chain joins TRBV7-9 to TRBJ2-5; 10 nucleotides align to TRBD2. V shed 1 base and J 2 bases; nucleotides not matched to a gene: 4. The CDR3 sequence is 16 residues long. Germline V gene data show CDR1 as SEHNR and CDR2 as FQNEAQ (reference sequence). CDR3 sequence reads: CASSLGLAGAQETQYF. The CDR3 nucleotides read TGTGCCAGCAGCTTAGGGCTAGCGGGGGCACAAGAGACCCAGTACTTC.

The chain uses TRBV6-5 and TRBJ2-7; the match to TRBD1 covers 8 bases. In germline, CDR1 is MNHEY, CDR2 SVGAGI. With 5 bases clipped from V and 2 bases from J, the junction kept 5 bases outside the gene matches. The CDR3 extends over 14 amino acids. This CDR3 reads CASSRPGGTYEQYF. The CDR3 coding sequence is TGTGCCAGCAGTCGTCCAGGGGGCACCTACGAGCAGTACTTC.

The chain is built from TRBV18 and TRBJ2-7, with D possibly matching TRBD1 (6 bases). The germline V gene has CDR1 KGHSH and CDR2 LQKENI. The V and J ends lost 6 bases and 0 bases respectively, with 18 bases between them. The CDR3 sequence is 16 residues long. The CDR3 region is CASSSLPWGPSYEQYF. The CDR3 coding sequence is TGTGCCAGCTCGTCCCTCCCGTGGGGGCCCTCCTACGAGCAGTACTTC.

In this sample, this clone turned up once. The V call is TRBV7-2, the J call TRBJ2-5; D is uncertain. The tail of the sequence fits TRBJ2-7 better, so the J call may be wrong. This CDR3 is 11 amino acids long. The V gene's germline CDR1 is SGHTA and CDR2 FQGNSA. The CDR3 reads CASSLLYEQYF. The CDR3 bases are TGTGCCAGCAGCTTACTCTACGAGCAGTACTTC.

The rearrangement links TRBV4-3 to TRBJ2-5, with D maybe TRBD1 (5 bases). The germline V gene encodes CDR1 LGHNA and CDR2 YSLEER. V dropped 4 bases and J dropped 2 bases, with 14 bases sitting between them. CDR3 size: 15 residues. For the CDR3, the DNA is TGCGCCAGCAGCCGCAGCCAGGGAATTCAAGAGACCCAGTACTTC. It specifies CASSRSQGIQETQYF.

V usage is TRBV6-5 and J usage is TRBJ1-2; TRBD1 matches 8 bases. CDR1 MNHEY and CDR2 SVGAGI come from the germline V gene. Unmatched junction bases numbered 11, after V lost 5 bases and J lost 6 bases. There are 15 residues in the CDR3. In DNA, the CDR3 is TGTGCCAGCAGTCATGGAATGACAGGGGACGATGGCTACACCTTC. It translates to CASSHGMTGDDGYTF.

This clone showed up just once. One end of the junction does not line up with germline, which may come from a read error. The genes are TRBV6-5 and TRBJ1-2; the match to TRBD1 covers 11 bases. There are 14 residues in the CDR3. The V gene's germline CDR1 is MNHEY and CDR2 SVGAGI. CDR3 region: CTSSYGGQGAGYTF. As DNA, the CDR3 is TGTACCAGCAGTTACGGTGGACAGGGGGCCGGCTACACCTTC.

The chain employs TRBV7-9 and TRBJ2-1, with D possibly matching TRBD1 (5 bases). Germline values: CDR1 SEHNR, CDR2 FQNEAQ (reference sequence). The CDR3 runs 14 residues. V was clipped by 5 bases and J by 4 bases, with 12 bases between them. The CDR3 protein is CASSTNDRYNEQFF. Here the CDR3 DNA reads TGTGCCAGCAGCACGAACGACAGATACAATGAGCAGTTCTTC.

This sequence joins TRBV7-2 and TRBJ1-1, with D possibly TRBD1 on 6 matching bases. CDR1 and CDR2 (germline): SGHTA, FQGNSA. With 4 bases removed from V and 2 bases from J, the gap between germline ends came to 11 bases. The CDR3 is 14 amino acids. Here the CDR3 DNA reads TGTGCCAGCAGCTACCAGGGGAGAAACACTGAAGCTTTCTTT. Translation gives CASSYQGRNTEAFF. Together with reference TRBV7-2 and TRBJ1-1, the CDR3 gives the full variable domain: GAGVSQSPSNKVTEKGKDVELRCDPISGHTALYWYRQSLGQGLEFLIYFQGNSAPDKSGLPSDRFSAERTGGSVSTLTIQRTQQEDSAVYLCASSYQGRNTEAFFGQGTRLTVV.

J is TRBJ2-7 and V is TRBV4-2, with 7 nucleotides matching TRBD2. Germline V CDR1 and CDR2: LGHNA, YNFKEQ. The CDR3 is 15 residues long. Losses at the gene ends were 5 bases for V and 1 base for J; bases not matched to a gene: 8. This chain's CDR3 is CASSAPAGTSYEQYF. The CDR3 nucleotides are TGTGCCAGCAGCGCACCAGCGGGGACGTCCTACGAGCAGTACTTC.

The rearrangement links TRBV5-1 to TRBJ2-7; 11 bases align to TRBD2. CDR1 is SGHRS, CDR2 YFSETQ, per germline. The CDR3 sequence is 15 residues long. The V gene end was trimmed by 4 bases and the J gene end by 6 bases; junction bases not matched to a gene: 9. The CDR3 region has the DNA TGCGCCAGCAGCCCTCAGACTAGCGGGGTGGGCGAGCAGTACTTC. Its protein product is CASSPQTSGVGEQYF. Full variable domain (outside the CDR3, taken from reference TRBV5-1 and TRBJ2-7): KAGVTQTPRYLIKTRGQQVTLSCSPISGHRSVSWYQQTPGQGLQFLFEYFSETQRNKGNFPGRFSGRQFSNSRSEMNVSTLELGDSALYLCASSPQTSGVGEQYFGPGTRLTVT.

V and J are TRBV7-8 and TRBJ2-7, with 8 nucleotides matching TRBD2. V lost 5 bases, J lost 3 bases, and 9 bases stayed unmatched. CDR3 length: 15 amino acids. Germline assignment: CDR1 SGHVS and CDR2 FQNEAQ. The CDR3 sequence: CASSPGVAGIYEQYF. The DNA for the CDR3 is TGTGCCAGCAGCCCCGGGGTAGCGGGGATCTACGAGCAGTACTTC.

The CDR3 spells CASSLGTGAYEQYF. CDR3 sequence (DNA): TGTGCCAGCAGCTTAGGGACAGGGGCGTACGAGCAGTACTTC. The chain carries TRBV11-3 and TRBJ2-7; 9 bases agree with TRBD1. Trimming cost V 1 base and J 4 bases; bases outside gene matches: 2. Germline CDR1 reads SGHNT; CDR2 reads YENEEA. The CDR3 extends over 14 amino acids.

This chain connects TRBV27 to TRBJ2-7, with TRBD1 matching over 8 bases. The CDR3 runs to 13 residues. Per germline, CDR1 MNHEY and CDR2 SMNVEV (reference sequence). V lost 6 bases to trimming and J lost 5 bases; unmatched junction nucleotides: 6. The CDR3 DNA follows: TGTGCCAGCAGCCCGACAGGGGTTAACGAGCAGTACTTC. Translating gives CASSPTGVNEQYF.